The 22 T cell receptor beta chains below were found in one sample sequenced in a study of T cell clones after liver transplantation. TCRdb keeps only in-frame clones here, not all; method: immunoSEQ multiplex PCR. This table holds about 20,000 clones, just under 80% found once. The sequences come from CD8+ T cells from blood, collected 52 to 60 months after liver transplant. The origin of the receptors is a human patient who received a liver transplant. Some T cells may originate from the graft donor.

CDR3 in amino acids: CASSLGGHGELFF. CDR3 DNA: TGTGCCAGCAGCTTAGGAGGGCACGGGGAGCTGTTTTTT. The chain joins TRBV7-8 to TRBJ2-2; tentatively, D is TRBD2 (5 bases). Trimming took off 1 base at V and 7 bases at J, with 7 bases between the two ends. The CDR3 spans 13 residues. CDR1 and CDR2 from the germline V gene are SGHVS and FQNEAQ.

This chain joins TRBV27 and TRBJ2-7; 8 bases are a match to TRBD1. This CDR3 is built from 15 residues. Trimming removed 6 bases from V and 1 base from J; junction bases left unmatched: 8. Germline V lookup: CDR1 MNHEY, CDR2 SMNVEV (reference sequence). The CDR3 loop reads CASSLGRGLSYEQYF. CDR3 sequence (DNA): TGTGCCAGCAGCTTAGGCAGGGGGCTTTCCTACGAGCAGTACTTC.

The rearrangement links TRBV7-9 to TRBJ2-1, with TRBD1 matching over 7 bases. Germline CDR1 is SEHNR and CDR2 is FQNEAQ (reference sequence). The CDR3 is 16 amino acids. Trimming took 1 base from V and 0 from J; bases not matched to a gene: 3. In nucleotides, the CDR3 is TGTGCCAGCAGCTTAGGGACAGGTTTCTCCTACAATGAGCAGTTCTTC. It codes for CASSLGTGFSYNEQFF.

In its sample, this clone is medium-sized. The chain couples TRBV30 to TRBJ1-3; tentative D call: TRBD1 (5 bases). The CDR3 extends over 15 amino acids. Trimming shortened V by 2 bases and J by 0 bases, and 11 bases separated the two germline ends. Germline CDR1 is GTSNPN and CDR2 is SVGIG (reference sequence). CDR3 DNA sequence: TGTGCCTGGAGTTCGACTGGGGGCTCTGGAAACACCATATATTTT. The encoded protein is CAWSSTGGSGNTIYF.

The CDR3 loop reads CASSPGQGDAGANVLTF. The CDR3 DNA follows: TGCGCCAGCAGCCCGGGACAGGGGGACGCTGGGGCCAACGTCCTGACTTTC. The chain uses TRBV5-1 and TRBJ2-6; TRBD1 matches 11 bases. This CDR3 comprises 17 residues. V shed 4 bases, J shed 2 bases, and the junction held 5 bases outside the gene matches. Germline loops: CDR1 SGHRS, CDR2 YFSETQ.

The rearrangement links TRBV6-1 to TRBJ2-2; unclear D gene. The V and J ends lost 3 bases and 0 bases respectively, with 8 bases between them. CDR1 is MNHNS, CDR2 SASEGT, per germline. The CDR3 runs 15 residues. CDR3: CASSDFPPNTGELFF. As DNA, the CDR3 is TGTGCCAGCAGTGATTTCCCCCCGAACACCGGGGAGCTGTTTTTT.

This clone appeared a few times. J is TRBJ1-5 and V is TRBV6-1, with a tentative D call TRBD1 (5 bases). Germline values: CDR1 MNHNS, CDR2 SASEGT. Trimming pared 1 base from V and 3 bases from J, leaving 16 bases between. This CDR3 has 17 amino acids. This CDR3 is CASSEDEGSSPNQPQHF. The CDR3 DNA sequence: TGTGCCAGCAGTGAAGATGAGGGGTCGAGTCCCAATCAGCCCCAGCATTTT.

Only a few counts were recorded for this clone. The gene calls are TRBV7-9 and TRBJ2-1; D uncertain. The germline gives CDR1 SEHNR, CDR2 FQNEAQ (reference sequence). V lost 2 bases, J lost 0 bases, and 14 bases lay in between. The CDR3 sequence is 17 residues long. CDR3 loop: CASSLRPITLSYNEQFF. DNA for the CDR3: TGTGCCAGCAGCTTACGACCTATAACCCTCTCCTACAATGAGCAGTTCTTC.

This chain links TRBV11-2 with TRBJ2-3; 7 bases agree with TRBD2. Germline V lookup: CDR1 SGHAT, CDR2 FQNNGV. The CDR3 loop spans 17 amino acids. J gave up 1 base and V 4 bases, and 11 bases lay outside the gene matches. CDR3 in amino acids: CASSWSGGGGGTDTQYF. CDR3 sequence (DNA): TGTGCCAGCAGCTGGTCCGGAGGCGGGGGTGGCACAGATACGCAGTATTTT.

The CDR3 protein is CASSPAVGVEAFF. The CDR3, as DNA: TGCGCCAGCAGCCCCGCGGTAGGAGTTGAAGCTTTCTTT. The chain couples TRBV4-1 to TRBJ1-1; D remains unclear. The CDR3 loop spans 13 amino acids. The germline gives CDR1 MGHRA, CDR2 YSYEKL. V lost 4 bases and J 7 bases, leaving 13 bases between the germline ends.

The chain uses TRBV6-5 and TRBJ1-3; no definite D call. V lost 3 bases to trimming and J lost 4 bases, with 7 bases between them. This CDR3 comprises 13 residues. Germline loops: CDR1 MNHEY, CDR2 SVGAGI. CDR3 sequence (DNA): TGTGCCAGCAGTTATAGTGAGGGAAACACCATATATTTT. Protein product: CASSYSEGNTIYF.

CDR3 region: CASSDRAGNQPQHF. The DNA of the CDR3 is TGTGCCAGCAGCGACAGGGCGGGCAATCAGCCCCAGCATTTT. V is TRBV28 and J is TRBJ1-5; 7 bases are shared with TRBD1. The trim removed 6 bases at V and 2 bases at J, leaving 4 bases unmatched. The CDR3 totals 14 residues. Germline loops: CDR1 MDHEN, CDR2 SYDVKM.

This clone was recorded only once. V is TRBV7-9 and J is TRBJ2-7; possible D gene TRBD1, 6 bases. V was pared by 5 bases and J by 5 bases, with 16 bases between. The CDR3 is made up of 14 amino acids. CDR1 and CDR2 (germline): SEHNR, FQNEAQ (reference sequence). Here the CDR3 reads CASSAFGGGNEQYF. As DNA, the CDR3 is TGTGCCAGCAGCGCCTTTGGGGGCGGAAACGAGCAGTACTTC.

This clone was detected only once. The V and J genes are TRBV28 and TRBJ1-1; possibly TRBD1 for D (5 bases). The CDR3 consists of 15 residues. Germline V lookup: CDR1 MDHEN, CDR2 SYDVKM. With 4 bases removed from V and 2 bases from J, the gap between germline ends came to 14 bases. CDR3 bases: TGTGCCAGCAGTTCCACCGGGACCGCCAACACTGAAGCTTTCTTT. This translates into CASSSTGTANTEAFF.

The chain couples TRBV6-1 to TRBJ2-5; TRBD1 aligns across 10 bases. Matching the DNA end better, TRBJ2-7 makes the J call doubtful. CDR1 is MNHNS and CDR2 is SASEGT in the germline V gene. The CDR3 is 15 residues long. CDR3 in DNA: TGTGCCAGCGCCCTCGGACAGGGGGGCTCCTACGAGCAGTACTTC. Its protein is CASALGQGGSYEQYF.

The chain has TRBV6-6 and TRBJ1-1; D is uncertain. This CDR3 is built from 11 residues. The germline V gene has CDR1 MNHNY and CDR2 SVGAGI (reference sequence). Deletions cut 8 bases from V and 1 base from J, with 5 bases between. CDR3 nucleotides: TGTGCCAGCTTTGCGAACACTGAAGCTTTCTTT. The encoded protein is CASFANTEAFF.

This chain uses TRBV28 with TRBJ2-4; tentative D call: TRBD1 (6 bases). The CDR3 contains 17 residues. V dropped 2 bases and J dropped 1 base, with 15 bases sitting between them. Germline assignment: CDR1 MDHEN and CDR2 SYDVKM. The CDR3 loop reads CASSLSWGTLAKNIQYF. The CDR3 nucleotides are TGTGCCAGCAGTTTAAGCTGGGGGACACTGGCCAAAAACATTCAGTACTTC. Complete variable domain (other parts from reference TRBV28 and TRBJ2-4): DVKVTQSSRYLVKRTGEKVFLECVQDMDHENMFWYRQDPGLGLRLIYFSYDVKMKEKGDIPEGYSVSREKKERFSLILESASTNQTSMYLCASSLSWGTLAKNIQYFGAGTRLSVL.

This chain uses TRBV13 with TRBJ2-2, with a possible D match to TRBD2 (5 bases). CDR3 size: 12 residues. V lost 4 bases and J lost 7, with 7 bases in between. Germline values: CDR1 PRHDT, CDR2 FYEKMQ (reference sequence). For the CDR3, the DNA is TGTGCCAGCAGCTATACTAGCGGGGAGCTGTTTTTT. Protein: CASSYTSGELFF.

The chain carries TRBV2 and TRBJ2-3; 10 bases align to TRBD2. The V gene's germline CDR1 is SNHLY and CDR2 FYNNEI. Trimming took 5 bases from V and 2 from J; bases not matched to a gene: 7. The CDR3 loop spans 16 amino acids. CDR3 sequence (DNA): TGTGCCAGCAGTTCTGGACTAGCGGTATACACAGATACGCAGTATTTT. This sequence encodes CASSSGLAVYTDTQYF. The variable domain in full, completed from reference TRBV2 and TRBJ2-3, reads EPEVTQTPSHQVTQMGQEVILRCVPISNHLYFYWYRQILGQKVEFLVSFYNNEISEKSEIFDDQFSVERPDGSNFTLKIRSTKLEDSAMYFCASSSGLAVYTDTQYFGPGTRLTVL.

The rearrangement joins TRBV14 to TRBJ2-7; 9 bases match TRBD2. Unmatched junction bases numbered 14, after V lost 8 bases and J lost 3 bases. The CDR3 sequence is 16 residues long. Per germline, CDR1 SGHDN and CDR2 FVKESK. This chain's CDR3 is CASGGELAGDLYEQYF. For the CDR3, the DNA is TGTGCCAGCGGGGGCGAACTAGCGGGTGATCTCTACGAGCAGTACTTC.

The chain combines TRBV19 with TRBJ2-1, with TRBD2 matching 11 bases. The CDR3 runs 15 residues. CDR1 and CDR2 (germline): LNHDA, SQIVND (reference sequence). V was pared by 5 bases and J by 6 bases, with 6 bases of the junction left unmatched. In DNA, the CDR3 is TGTGCCAGTAGTCCACTAGCGGGGGTTTCCAATGAGCAGTTCTTC. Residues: CASSPLAGVSNEQFF.

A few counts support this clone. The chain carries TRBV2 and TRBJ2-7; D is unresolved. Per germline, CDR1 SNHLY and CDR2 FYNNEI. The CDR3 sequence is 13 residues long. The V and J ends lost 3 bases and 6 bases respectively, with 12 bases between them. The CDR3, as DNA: TGTGCCAGCAGTGAGTCGGTCAGGTCCGAGCAGTACTTC. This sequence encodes CASSESVRSEQYF.